One and the same sample provided the 19 T cell receptor beta chains below, sequenced in a study of early T cells in non-severe SARS-CoV-2 infection. TCRdb re-derived calls from the 5' RACE reads in MiXCR, one entry per CDR3 protein. Of tens of thousands of distinct CDR3 sequences in the sample, 12% were seen once. The sequences come from whole blood, collected at baseline. These receptors were taken from an adult who was a healthcare worker with PCR-confirmed SARS-CoV-2 infection or an uninfected control (not recorded which).

This clonotype appeared a few times. CDR3 sequence (DNA): TGTGCCAGCAGTTTTATGGGGGCTCAGCCCCAGCATTTT. Its protein is CASSFMGAQPQHF. The V and J genes are TRBV27 and TRBJ1-5; D might be TRBD1 (6 bases). CDR1 MNHEY and CDR2 SMNVEV come from the germline V gene (reference sequence). V was clipped by 3 bases and J by 6 bases, with 9 bases between them. CDR3 length equals 13 residues.

The genes are TRBV5-5 and TRBJ1-1; D might be TRBD1 (6 bases). Per germline, CDR1 SGHKS and CDR2 YYEKEE (reference sequence). The CDR3 has 13 amino acids. V lost 0 bases, J lost 6 bases, and 9 bases lay in between. Here the CDR3 DNA reads TGTGCCAGCAGCTTGGGGGGGCTTTCTGAAGCTTTCTTT. Encoded protein: CASSLGGLSEAFF.

The table lists this clonotype with a few counts. This rearrangement joins TRBV6-5 to TRBJ1-5; 10 bases map to TRBD1. Germline values: CDR1 MNHEY, CDR2 SVGAGI. V lost 4 bases and J lost 7; bases outside the gene matches: 4. The CDR3 is 14 residues long. CDR3 in amino acids: CASSSDRGRQPQHF. For the CDR3, the DNA is TGTGCCAGCAGTTCTGACAGGGGGCGACAGCCCCAGCATTTT.

This clonotype was counted only a few times. The J gene is TRBJ2-1, the V gene TRBV29-1, with TRBD2 as a possible D gene (6 bases). This CDR3 region has 12 residues. Per germline, CDR1 SQVTM and CDR2 ANQGSEA. V shed 3 bases and J shed 7 bases, with 10 bases lying between them. The CDR3 DNA sequence: TGCAGCGTTGATATTAGCGGAAATGAGCAGTTCTTC. Translating it yields CSVDISGNEQFF.

This clonotype appeared a few times. This rearrangement joins TRBV7-2 to TRBJ2-7, with D possibly TRBD2 on 5 matching bases. The CDR3 is 14 residues long. Trimming stripped 1 base from V and 5 bases from J, with 12 bases between. CDR1 and CDR2 (germline): SGHTA, FQGNSA. This chain's CDR3 is CASSLVRVEDEQYF. The CDR3 DNA follows: TGTGCCAGCAGCTTAGTCCGGGTGGAGGACGAGCAGTACTTC. The full variable domain, its missing parts supplied by reference TRBV7-2 and TRBJ2-7, is GAGVSQSPSNKVTEKGKDVELRCDPISGHTALYWYRQSLGQGLEFLIYFQGNSAPDKSGLPSDRFSAERTGGSVSTLTIQRTQQEDSAVYLCASSLVRVEDEQYFGPGTRLTVT.

This clonotype occurred a few times. The chain is built from TRBV6-2 or TRBV6-3 and TRBJ2-3; D perhaps matches TRBD2 (7 bases). The ends were cut back, 3 bases at V and 2 bases at J, with 18 bases in the middle. Looked up from germline, CDR1 is MNHEY and CDR2 is SVGEGT. CDR3 length equals 17 residues. The CDR3 coding sequence is TGTGCCAGCAGTTATTCAGTGCCGGGGGGCCCCACAGATACGCAGTATTTT. The encoded protein is CASSYSVPGGPTDTQYF.

The J gene is TRBJ2-5, the V gene TRBV7-8; D perhaps matches TRBD2 (6 bases). The CDR3 totals 13 residues. V was cut by 5 bases and J by 3 bases, with 10 bases left in between. Germline V gene lookup returns CDR1 SGHVS and CDR2 FQNEAQ. The CDR3 sequence: CASSRWGEETQYF. The DNA for the CDR3 is TGTGCCAGCAGCCGTTGGGGGGAAGAGACCCAGTACTTC.

This clonotype has at least ten counts. This chain connects TRBV6-5 to TRBJ1-5; TRBD1 might be the D (6 bases). The germline V and J ends were trimmed by 4 bases and 1 base, with 17 bases remaining between them. CDR3 length: 17 residues. Germline loops: CDR1 MNHEY, CDR2 SVGAGI. The CDR3 region is CASSSTFRQGSNQPQHF. As DNA, the CDR3 is TGTGCCAGCAGTTCCACGTTTAGGCAGGGGAGCAATCAGCCCCAGCATTTT.

This clonotype was seen more than once but under ten times. The chain uses TRBV11-2 and TRBJ2-7, with D possibly called TRBD1 or TRBD2 (5 bases each). Trimming left V 2 bases short and J 6 bases short, with 23 bases between. Germline V lookup: CDR1 SGHAT, CDR2 FQNNGV. The CDR3 consists of 17 residues. The CDR3 here is CASSLSGGHYLVSEQYF. The CDR3 bases are TGTGCCAGCAGCTTAAGCGGAGGACACTATCTTGTATCCGAGCAGTACTTC. The full variable domain, in which reference TRBV11-2 and TRBJ2-7 provide the parts outside the CDR3, is EAGVAQSPRYKIIEKRQSVAFWCNPISGHATLYWYQQILGQGPKLLIQFQNNGVVDDSQLPKDRFSAERLKGVDSTLKIQPAKLEDSAVYLCASSLSGGHYLVSEQYFGPGTRLTVT.

The V gene is TRBV7-9, the J gene TRBJ2-7; D unclear. Germline V gene data show CDR1 as SEHNR and CDR2 as FQNEAQ (reference sequence). The V end was cut by 5 bases, the J end by 1 base, with 6 bases between. This CDR3 has 12 residues. CDR3: CASSPGSYEQYF. The CDR3 coding sequence is TGTGCCAGCAGCCCCGGGTCCTACGAGCAGTACTTC. The full variable domain, its missing parts supplied by reference TRBV7-9 and TRBJ2-7, is DTGVSQNPRHKITKRGQNVTFRCDPISEHNRLYWYRQTLGQGPEFLTYFQNEAQLEKSRLLSDRFSAERPKGSFSTLEIQRTEQGDSAMYLCASSPGSYEQYFGPGTRLTVT.

The chain employs TRBV25-1 and TRBJ1-6; tentatively, D is TRBD1 (5 bases). This CDR3 contains 15 residues. The germline V and J ends were trimmed by 2 bases and 0 bases, with 5 bases remaining between them. CDR1 is MGHDK and CDR2 is SYGVNS in the germline V gene. The CDR3 here is CASSEGTSYNSPLHF. Here the CDR3 DNA reads TGTGCCAGCAGTGAAGGGACCTCCTATAATTCACCCCTCCACTTT. Full variable domain (missing parts from reference TRBV25-1 and TRBJ1-6): EADIYQTPRYLVIGTGKKITLECSQTMGHDKMYWYQQDPGMELHLIHYSYGVNSTEKGDLSSESTVSRIRTEHFPLTLESARPSHTSQYLCASSEGTSYNSPLHFGNGTRLTVT.

This clonotype has ten or more counts. The chain uses TRBV5-1 and TRBJ2-3; the D gene could be TRBD1 or TRBD2 (5 bases each). This CDR3 contains 14 residues. Trimming shortened V by 1 base and J by 4 bases, and 10 bases separated the two germline ends. The germline V gene encodes CDR1 SGHRS and CDR2 YFSETQ. In nucleotides, the CDR3 is TGCGCCAGCAGCTTGATCGGGGCTTCAGATACGCAGTATTTT. Amino acid sequence: CASSLIGASDTQYF.

V usage is TRBV7-8 and J usage is TRBJ2-1, with a possible D match to TRBD1 (6 bases). The CDR3 is 13 amino acids. CDR1 and CDR2 from the germline V gene are SGHVS and FQNEAQ. V dropped 5 bases and J dropped 4 bases, with 9 bases sitting between them. The DNA of the CDR3 is TGTGCCAGCAGCCAGACAGGTTACAATGAGCAGTTCTTC. Protein product: CASSQTGYNEQFF.

As DNA, the CDR3 is TGTGCCAGCAGTGACCACAGGGGCACCTACGAGCAGTACTTC. Its protein is CASSDHRGTYEQYF. This rearrangement joins TRBV2 to TRBJ2-7; 7 nucleotides line up with TRBD1. The ends lost 3 bases at V and 2 bases at J; junction bases unmatched: 4. Germline CDR1 reads SNHLY; CDR2 reads FYNNEI. CDR3 length: 14 residues.

This sequence joins TRBV13 and TRBJ2-7; D call uncertain. The CDR3 runs 12 residues. Germline-derived CDR1 and CDR2 are PRHDT and FYEKMQ (reference sequence). Trimming shortened V by 5 bases and J by 4 bases, and 9 bases separated the two germline ends. The CDR3 region is CASSPREYEQYF. The CDR3 DNA follows: TGTGCCAGCAGCCCCCGCGAGTACGAGCAGTACTTC.

This chain joins TRBV28 and TRBJ2-2; TRBD1 matches 9 bases. The ends lost 5 bases at V and 6 bases at J; junction bases unmatched: 13. Germline V gives CDR1 MDHEN, CDR2 SYDVKM. The CDR3 length is 17 residues. CDR3 amino acids: CASSRKLQGARAGELFF. CDR3 nucleotide sequence: TGTGCCAGCAGTCGGAAATTACAGGGGGCGCGTGCCGGGGAGCTGTTTTTT.

The chain joins TRBV29-1 to TRBJ2-3; tentatively, D is TRBD1 or TRBD2 (5 bases each). This CDR3 region has 16 residues. V was pared by 4 bases and J by 0 bases, with 17 bases between. Germline V CDR1 and CDR2: SQVTM, ANQGSEA. Here the CDR3 reads CSVGGVLGRSTDTQYF. CDR3 sequence (DNA): TGCAGCGTTGGAGGGGTGTTAGGGCGAAGCACAGATACGCAGTATTTT.

This clonotype was recorded at least ten times. The CDR3 coding sequence is TGTGCCAGCAGGTCCGAGACAGGTAGCAATCAGCCCCAGCATTTT. This sequence encodes CASRSETGSNQPQHF. The chain recombines TRBV28 with TRBJ1-5; the D gene is possibly TRBD1 (6 bases). This CDR3 has 15 amino acids. The germline V gene encodes CDR1 MDHEN and CDR2 SYDVKM. Trimming cost V 6 bases and J 0 bases, with 12 bases left between them.

The chain couples TRBV28 to TRBJ1-1; 7 bases align to TRBD1. The CDR3 is made up of 16 amino acids. In germline, CDR1 is MDHEN, CDR2 SYDVKM. V lost 6 bases to trimming and J lost 0 bases; unmatched junction nucleotides: 10. In nucleotides, the CDR3 is TGTGCCAGCAGGGGAGGAGGGGGCGGTTTGAACACTGAAGCTTTCTTT. Protein product: CASRGGGGGLNTEAFF.